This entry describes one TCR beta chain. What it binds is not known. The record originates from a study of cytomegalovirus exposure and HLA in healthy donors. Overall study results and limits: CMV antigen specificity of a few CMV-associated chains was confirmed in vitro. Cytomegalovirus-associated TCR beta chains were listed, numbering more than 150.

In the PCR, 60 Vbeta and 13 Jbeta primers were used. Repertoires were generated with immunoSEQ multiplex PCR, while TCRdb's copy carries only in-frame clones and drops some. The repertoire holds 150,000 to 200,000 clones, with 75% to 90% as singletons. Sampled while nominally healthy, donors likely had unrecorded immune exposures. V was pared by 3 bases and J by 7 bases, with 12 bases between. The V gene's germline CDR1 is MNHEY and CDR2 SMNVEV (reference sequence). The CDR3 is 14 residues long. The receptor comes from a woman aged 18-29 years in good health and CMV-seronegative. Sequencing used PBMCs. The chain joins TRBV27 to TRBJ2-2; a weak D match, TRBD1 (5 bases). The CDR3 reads CASSFAGISGELFF. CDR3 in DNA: TGTGCCAGCAGTTTCGCAGGGATTAGCGGGGAGCTGTTTTTT.